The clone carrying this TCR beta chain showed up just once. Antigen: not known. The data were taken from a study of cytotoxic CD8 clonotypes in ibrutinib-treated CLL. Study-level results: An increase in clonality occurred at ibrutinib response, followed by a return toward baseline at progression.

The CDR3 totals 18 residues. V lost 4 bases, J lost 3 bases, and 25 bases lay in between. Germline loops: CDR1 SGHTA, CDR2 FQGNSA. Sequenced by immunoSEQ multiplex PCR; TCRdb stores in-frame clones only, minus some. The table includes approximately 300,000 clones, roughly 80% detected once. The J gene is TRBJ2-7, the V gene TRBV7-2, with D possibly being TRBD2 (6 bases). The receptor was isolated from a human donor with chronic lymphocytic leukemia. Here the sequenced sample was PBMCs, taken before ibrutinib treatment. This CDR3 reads CASSSNVGGKGVGYEQYF. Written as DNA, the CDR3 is TGTGCCAGCAGCTCAAATGTGGGGGGAAAGGGAGTTGGCTACGAGCAGTACTTC.